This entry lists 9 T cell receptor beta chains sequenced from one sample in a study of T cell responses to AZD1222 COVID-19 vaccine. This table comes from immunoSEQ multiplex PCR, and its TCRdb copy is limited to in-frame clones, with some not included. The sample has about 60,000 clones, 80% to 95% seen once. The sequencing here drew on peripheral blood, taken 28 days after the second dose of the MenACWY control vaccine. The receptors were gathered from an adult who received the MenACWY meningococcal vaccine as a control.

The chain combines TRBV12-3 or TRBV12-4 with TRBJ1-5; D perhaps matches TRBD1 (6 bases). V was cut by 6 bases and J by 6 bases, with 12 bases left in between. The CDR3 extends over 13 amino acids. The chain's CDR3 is CASSPGTTQPQHF. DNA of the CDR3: TGTGCCAGCAGCCCCGGGACAACTCAGCCCCAGCATTTT.

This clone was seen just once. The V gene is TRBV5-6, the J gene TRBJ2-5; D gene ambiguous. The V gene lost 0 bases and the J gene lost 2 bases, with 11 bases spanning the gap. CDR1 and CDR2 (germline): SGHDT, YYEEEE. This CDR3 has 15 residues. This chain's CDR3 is CASSLGFASQETQYF. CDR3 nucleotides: TGTGCCAGCAGCTTGGGCTTTGCGTCGCAAGAGACCCAGTACTTC.

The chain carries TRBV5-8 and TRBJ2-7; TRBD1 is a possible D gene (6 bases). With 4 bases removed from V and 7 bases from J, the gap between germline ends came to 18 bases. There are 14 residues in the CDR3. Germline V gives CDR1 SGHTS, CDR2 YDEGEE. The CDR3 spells CASSARGSLREQYF. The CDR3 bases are TGTGCCAGCAGCGCCAGGGGCTCTTTGCGGGAGCAGTACTTC.

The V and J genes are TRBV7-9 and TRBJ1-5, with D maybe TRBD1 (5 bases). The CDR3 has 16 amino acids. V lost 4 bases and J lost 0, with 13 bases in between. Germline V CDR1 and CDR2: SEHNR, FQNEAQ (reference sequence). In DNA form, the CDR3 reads TGTGCCAGCAGCTCCTGGGGGGGGGTTAGCAATCAGCCCCAGCATTTT. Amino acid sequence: CASSSWGGVSNQPQHF.

This chain's CDR3 is CASSPRGGRWGTGELFF. The CDR3 DNA sequence: TGTGCCAGCAGCCCCCGCGGCGGGAGGTGGGGGACCGGGGAGCTGTTTTTT. The chain couples TRBV7-3 to TRBJ2-2, with 8 bases that match TRBD2. CDR3 length: 17 amino acids. Trimming took 5 bases from V and 5 from J; bases not matched to a gene: 13. In germline, CDR1 is SGHTA, CDR2 FQGTGA.

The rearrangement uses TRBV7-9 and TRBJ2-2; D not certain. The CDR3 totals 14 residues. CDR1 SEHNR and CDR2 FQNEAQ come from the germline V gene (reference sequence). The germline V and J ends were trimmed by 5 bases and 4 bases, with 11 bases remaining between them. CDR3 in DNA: TGTGCCAGCAGCCCCGACCCAGGCACCGGGGAGCTGTTTTTT. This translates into CASSPDPGTGELFF.

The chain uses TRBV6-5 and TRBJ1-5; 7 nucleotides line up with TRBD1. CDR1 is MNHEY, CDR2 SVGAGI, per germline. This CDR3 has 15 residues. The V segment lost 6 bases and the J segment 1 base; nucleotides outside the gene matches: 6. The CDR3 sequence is CASSQGGASNQPQHF. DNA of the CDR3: TGTGCCAGCAGCCAGGGGGGGGCGAGCAATCAGCCCCAGCATTTT.

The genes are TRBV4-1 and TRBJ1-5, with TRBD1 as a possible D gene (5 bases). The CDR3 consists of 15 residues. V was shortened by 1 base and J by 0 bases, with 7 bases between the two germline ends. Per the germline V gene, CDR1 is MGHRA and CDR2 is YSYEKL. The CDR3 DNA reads TGCGCCAGCAGCCAAGCAGGGACTAGCAATCAGCCCCAGCATTTT. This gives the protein CASSQAGTSNQPQHF.

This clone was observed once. As DNA, the CDR3 is TGTGCCTGGAGGCCCCGCGGTTACAATGAGCAGTTCTTC. It yields the protein CAWRPRGYNEQFF. This chain joins TRBV30 and TRBJ2-1; D is ambiguous. V gave up 3 bases and J gave up 4 bases, with 10 bases separating them. The CDR3 contains 13 residues. Germline loops: CDR1 GTSNPN, CDR2 SVGIG (reference sequence). The full variable domain, completed using reference TRBV30 and TRBJ2-1, is SQTIHQWPATLVQPVGSPLSLECTVEGTSNPNLYWYRQAAGRGLQLLFYSVGIGQISSEVPQNLSASRPQDRQFILSSKKLLLSDSGFYLCAWRPRGYNEQFFGPGTRLTVL.